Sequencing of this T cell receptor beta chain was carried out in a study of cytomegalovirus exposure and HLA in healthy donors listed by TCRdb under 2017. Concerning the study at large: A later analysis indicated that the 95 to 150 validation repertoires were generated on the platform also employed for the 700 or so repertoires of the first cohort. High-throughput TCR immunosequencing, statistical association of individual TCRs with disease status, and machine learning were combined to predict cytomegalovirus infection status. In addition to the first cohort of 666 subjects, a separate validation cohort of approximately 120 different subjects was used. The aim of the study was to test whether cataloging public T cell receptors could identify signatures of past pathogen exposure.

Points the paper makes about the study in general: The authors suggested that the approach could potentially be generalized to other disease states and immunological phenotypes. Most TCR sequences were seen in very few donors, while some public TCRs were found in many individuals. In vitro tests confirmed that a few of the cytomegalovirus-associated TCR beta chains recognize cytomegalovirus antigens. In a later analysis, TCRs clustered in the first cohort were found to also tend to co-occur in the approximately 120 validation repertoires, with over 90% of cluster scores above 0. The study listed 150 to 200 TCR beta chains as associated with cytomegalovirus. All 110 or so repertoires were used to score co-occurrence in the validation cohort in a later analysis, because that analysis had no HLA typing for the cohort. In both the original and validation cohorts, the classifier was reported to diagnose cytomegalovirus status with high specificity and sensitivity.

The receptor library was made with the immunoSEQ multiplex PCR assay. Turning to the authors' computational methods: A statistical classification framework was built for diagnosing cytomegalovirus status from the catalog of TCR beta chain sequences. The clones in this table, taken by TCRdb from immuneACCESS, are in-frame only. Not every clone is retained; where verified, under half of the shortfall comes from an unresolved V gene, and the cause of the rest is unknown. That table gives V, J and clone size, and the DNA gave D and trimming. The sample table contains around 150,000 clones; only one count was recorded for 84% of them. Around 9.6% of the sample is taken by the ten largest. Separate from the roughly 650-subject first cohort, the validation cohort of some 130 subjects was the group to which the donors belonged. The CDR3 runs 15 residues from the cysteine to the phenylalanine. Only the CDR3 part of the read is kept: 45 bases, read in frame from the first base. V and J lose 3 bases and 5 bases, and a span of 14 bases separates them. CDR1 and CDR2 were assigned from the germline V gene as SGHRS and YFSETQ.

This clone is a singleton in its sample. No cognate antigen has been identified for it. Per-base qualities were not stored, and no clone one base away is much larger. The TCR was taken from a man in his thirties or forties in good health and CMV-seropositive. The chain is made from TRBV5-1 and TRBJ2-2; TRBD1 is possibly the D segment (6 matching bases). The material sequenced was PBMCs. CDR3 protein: CASSSQGVKTGELFF. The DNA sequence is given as TGCGCCAGCAGCTCACAGGGAGTAAAGACCGGGGAGCTGTTTTTT.